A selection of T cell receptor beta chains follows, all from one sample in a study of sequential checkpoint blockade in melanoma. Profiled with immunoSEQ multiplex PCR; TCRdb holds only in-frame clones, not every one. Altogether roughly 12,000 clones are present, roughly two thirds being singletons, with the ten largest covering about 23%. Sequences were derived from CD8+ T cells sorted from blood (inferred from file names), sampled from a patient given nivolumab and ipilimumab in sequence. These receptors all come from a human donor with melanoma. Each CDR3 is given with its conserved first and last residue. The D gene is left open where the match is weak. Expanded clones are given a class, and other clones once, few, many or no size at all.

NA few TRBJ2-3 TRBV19 TGTGCCAGTAGCGGGAGCACAGATACGCAGTATTTT CASSGSTDTQYF
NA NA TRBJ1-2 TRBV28 TGTGCCAGCAGTCGCTCTCGTAGATATGTTACGGATGGCTACACCTTC CASSRSRRYVTDGYTF
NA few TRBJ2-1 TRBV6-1 TGTGCCAGCAGTGCCCGCAGGGGCTTCTCCTACAATGAGCAGTTCTTC CASSARRGFSYNEQFF
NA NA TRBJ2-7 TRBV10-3 TGTGCCATCAGTGTAGGGAGCTCCTACGAGCAGTACTTC CAISVGSSYEQYF
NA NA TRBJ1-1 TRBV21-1 TGTGCCAGCACCCTGAGTCGAATGGACATCATGAACACTGAAGCTTTCTTT CASTLSRMDIMNTEAFF
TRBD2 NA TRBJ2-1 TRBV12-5 TGTGCTAGTGGTTTGCCAACCAGGGGGACTAGCGGGGAAGGTTCCTACAATGAGCAGTTCTTC CASGLPTRGTSGEGSYNEQFF
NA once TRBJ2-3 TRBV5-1 TGCGCCAGCAGCAACTTGGAGTTAGCGGGCACAGATACGCAGTATTTT CASSNLELAGTDTQYF
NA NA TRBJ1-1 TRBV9 TGTGCCAGCAGCGTGATGGGGGCCGGGAACACTGAAGCTTTCTTT CASSVMGAGNTEAFF
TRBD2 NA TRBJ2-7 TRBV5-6 TGTGCCAGCAGCTCCGGGCTAGCGGGAGTCTACGAGCAGTACTTC CASSSGLAGVYEQYF
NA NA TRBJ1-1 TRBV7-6 TGTGCCAGCAGCTTAGAATCTAACACTGAAGCTTTCTTT CASSLESNTEAFF
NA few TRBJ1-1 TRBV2 TGTGCCAGCAGCGACCCACAGCGGGCTGAAGCTTTCTTT CASSDPQRAEAFF
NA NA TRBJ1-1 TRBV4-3 TGCGCCAGCAGCCAATTACAGGGACGCACTGAAGCTTTCTTT CASSQLQGRTEAFF
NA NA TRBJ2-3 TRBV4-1 TGCGCCAGCAGCCAAGTCGACCGTGAGGCAGATACGCAGTATTTT CASSQVDREADTQYF
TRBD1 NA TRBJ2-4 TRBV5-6 TGTGCCAGCAGCTTGGGAGGGGGCGGTAGCAAAAACATTCAGTACTTC CASSLGGGGSKNIQYF
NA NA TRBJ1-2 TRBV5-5 TGTGCCAGCAGCTTGGGGCACGGGTATACTGGCTACACCTTC CASSLGHGYTGYTF
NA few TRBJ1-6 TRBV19 TGTGCCAGTAGCCCCGGGGGGCGCGGTAATTCACCCCTCCACTTT CASSPGGRGNSPLHF
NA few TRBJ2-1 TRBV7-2 TGTGCCAGCAGTCTAGATGTGGGTGTGATTAATAACAATGAGCAGTTCTTC CASSLDVGVINNNEQFF
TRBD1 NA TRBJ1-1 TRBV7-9 TGTGCCAGCAGCTTAAGGGGGACAGGGTATCCCACTGAAGCTTTCTTT CASSLRGTGYPTEAFF
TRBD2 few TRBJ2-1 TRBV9 TGTGCCAGCAGCCCTCGCATTCTACTAGCGGGGGGTTTGGGGAATGAGCAGTTCTTC CASSPRILLAGGLGNEQFF
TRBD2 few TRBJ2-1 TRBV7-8 TGTGCCAGCAGCCCTGGACTAGCGGGAGCACTTTATGAGCAGTTCTTC CASSPGLAGALYEQFF
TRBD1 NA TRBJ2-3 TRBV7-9 TGTGCCAGCAGCTTAGGAGTCGGGCAGGGGGCAGACACAGATACGCAGTATTTT CASSLGVGQGADTDTQYF